Listed here are 2 T cell receptor beta chains from one sample, sequenced in a study of cytomegalovirus exposure and HLA in healthy donors (TCRdb year 2017). The receptor library was made with the immunoSEQ multiplex PCR assay. For the multiplex PCR, a mixture combining 60 forward primers for TCR Vbeta segments and 13 reverse primers for TCR Jbeta segments was used. The immuneACCESS repertoire file appears here via TCRdb, limited to in-frame rearrangements. These files lack a portion of the clones; in checked studies, under half of the deficit traces to unresolved V genes, and the cause of the others is not known. For this sample the table gives roughly 140,000 clones, of which roughly 79% were detected only once. Jointly, the top ten make up approximately 0.66% of the sample. The sequenced sample was PBMCs. The receptors here all came from a male donor in good health and CMV-seronegative.

Comments on this clone: The sample contains more than one DNA sequence encoding this CDR3. The chain combines TRBV9 with TRBJ2-7; TRBD2 aligns across 11 bases. Germline loops: CDR1 SGDLS, CDR2 YYNGEE. The V gene end was trimmed by 3 bases and the J gene end by 2 bases; junction bases not matched to a gene: 7. The CDR3 length is 16 residues. CDR3 region: CASSAATSGATYEQYF. In DNA, the CDR3 is TGTGCCAGCAGCGCTGCGACTAGCGGGGCGACCTACGAGCAGTACTTC.

J is TRBJ2-2 and V is TRBV6-5; unclear D gene. Trimming took off 5 bases at V and 1 base at J, with 8 bases between the two ends. CDR3 length equals 14 residues. Looked up from germline, CDR1 is MNHEY and CDR2 is SVGAGI. The CDR3 region is CASSVSLNTGELFF. As DNA, the CDR3 is TGTGCCAGCAGTGTCTCTTTGAACACCGGGGAGCTGTTTTTT.